This T cell receptor beta chain is from a study of cytomegalovirus exposure and HLA in healthy donors. The V gene's germline CDR1 is MNHEY and CDR2 SVGAGI. This CDR3 comprises 15 residues. With V trimmed by 2 bases and J by 4 bases, 5 bases remained unmatched. Study-wide results and caveats: Likely technical artifact: a cluster of highly shared sequence variants. In a later analysis, specific HLA alleles were associated with over 15,000 TCR beta sequences at a 0.05 false discovery rate.

In the PCR, 60 Vbeta and 13 Jbeta primers were used. In the original analysis: In a later analysis, roughly 10 million of about 80 million unique beta chains occurred in at least two donors. Here immunoSEQ multiplex PCR was the method, and the copy in TCRdb shows in-frame clones only, minus some. V and J calls and clone size are copied from that table; D and trimming were computed from the DNA. The data show about 160,000 clones, around four fifths seen once. In the case of this clone: Its antigen is not known.

This sequence was found in a woman between 45 and 65 years old in good health and CMV-seronegative. What was sequenced was PBMCs. The J gene is TRBJ1-2, the V gene TRBV6-5, with 9 bases identical to TRBD1. DNA for the CDR3: TGTGCCAGCAGTTACGGGACAGGGAGGTTCTATGGCTACACCTTC. It is translated as CASSYGTGRFYGYTF.